These 32 T cell receptor beta chains came from one sample sequenced in a study of T cell clonality in common variable immunodeficiency. TCRdb keeps only in-frame clones here, not all; method: immunoSEQ multiplex PCR. Altogether some 39,000 clones were found in the sample, and no singletons occur. What was sequenced was peripheral blood mononuclear cells. These receptors all stem from a person aged 18-70 years in good health.

This clone was found many times. The observed sequence ends 3 residues before the CDR3 terminus, with the missing tail filled in from the germline J gene. V is TRBV11-2 and J is TRBJ1-6, with 10 bases fitting TRBD1. The CDR3 loop spans 14 amino acids. The germline gives CDR1 SGHAT, CDR2 FQNNGV. J lost 9 bases, V lost 4 bases, and 3 bases had no gene match. CDR3 DNA, as far as it was read: TGTGCCAGCAGCTGGGGACAGGGGATTTCACCC. This encodes CASSWGQGISP. The full CDR3 protein reads CASSWGQGISPLHF.

This clone occurred a few times. Read data end 3 residues before the CDR3 end; the end is taken from the germline J gene. The chain links TRBV6-2 or TRBV6-3 to TRBJ2-4, with D tentatively TRBD2 (5 bases). This CDR3 has 13 amino acids. In germline, CDR1 is MNHEY, CDR2 SVGEGT. The CDR3 bases that were read are TGTGCCAGCAGTTTGACCCTCGGAGGCGGT. Translation gives CASSLTLGGG. The entire CDR3 protein is CASSLTLGGGQYF.

This clone was seen repeatedly, ten times or more. CDR3: CAIRGTSGPEQFF. The sequenced part of the CDR3 DNA is TGTGCCATCAGAGGGACTAGCGGCCCTGAG. This rearrangement joins TRBV10-3 to TRBJ2-1; 11 positions match TRBD2. The CDR3 goes on 3 residues after the read ends, and that part is filled in from the germline J gene. Germline V gene sequence: CDR1 ENHRY, CDR2 SYGVKD. Trimming cost V 6 bases and J 9 bases; bases outside gene matches: 4. The CDR3 covers 13 residues.

This clone was seen ten or more times. The read terminates 3 residues before the CDR3 end, so the remaining end is supplied by the germline J gene. This chain connects TRBV20-1 to TRBJ2-1; 7 bases map to TRBD2. CDR1 and CDR2 (germline): DFQATT, SNEGSKA (reference sequence). Losses at the gene ends were 3 bases for V and 9 bases for J; bases not matched to a gene: 11. This CDR3 is 14 amino acids long. The DNA read from the CDR3 is TGCAGTGCTAGTAAGGCGGGAGCCTCTACTGAG. It specifies CSASKAGASTE. The full CDR3 reads CSASKAGASTEQFF.

This clone has a count of ten or more. CDR3 bases read: TGTGCCAGCAGCTTGCGGGTGGACACTGAA. This codes for CASSLRVDTE. The entire CDR3 reads CASSLRVDTEAFF. The V gene is TRBV5-4, the J gene TRBJ1-1; no clear D gene. The read terminates 3 residues ahead of where the CDR3 ends, so the germline J gene completes it. Looked up from germline, CDR1 is SGHNT and CDR2 is YYREEE (reference sequence). CDR3 length: 13 amino acids. V was pared by 1 base and J by 3 bases, with 7 bases between.

Many counts were recorded for this clone. The CDR3 end falls 3 residues outside the read, so it is completed with the germline J gene. The chain employs TRBV5-1 and TRBJ2-5; D is uncertain. Germline V gives CDR1 SGHRS, CDR2 YFSETQ. Trimming removed 5 bases from V and 3 bases from J, with 11 bases in between. This CDR3 has 13 amino acids. The CDR3 sequence is CASRGLAEETQYF. CDR3 DNA (partial): TGCGCCAGCAGAGGGCTGGCAGAAGAGACC.

The CDR3 region is CSSGQGEDQPQHF. Partial CDR3 DNA: TGCAGTAGCGGACAGGGGGAAGATCAGCCC. J is TRBJ1-5 and V is TRBV20-1; 10 bases line up with TRBD1. Read data end 3 residues before the CDR3 end; the end is taken from the germline J gene. CDR1 and CDR2 (germline): DFQATT, SNEGSKA (reference sequence). The CDR3 is 13 residues long. J lost 5 bases, V lost 8 bases, and 6 bases had no gene match.

This clone was detected ten times or more. The observed sequence ends 3 residues before the CDR3 terminus, with the missing tail filled in from the germline J gene. J is TRBJ1-3 and V is TRBV19; no clear D. The germline V and J ends were trimmed by 7 bases and 0 bases, with 10 bases remaining between them. Germline CDR1 LNHDA, CDR2 SQIVND (reference sequence). The length of the CDR3 is 14 residues. The sequenced CDR3 bases are TGTGCCAGTAAAGCGAGCCTCTCTGGAAACACC. Protein: CASKASLSGNT. The entire CDR3 is CASKASLSGNTIYF.

This clone was observed many times. The part of the CDR3 DNA that was read is TGTGCCAGCAGTGACCGGGGCACAGATACG. Its translation is CASSDRGTDT. The CDR3 in its entirety is CASSDRGTDTQYF. The gene calls are TRBV2 and TRBJ2-3; D call uncertain. The CDR3 end falls 3 residues outside the read, so it is completed with the germline J gene. In germline, CDR1 is SNHLY, CDR2 FYNNEI. The CDR3 has 13 amino acids. Trimming cost V 3 bases and J 1 base, with 5 bases left between them. The whole variable domain, remainder taken from reference TRBV2 and TRBJ2-3, is EPEVTQTPSHQVTQMGQEVILRCVPISNHLYFYWYRQILGQKVEFLVSFYNNEISEKSEIFDDQFSVERPDGSNFTLKIRSTKLEDSAMYFCASSDRGTDTQYFGPGTRLTVL.

This clone has a count of ten or more. The read ends 3 residues early relative to the CDR3; the germline J gene fills the gap. This chain joins TRBV6-1 and TRBJ1-4; D perhaps matches TRBD1 (6 bases). CDR1 is MNHNS and CDR2 is SASEGT in the germline V gene. Trimming removed 3 bases at V and 4 bases at J, with 12 bases between. The CDR3 totals 15 residues. CDR3 residues: CASSDPGTFNEKLFF. CDR3 bases read: TGTGCCAGCAGTGATCCCGGGACATTTAATGAAAAA.

This clone was counted ten times or more. The read ends 3 residues shy of where the CDR3 ends; the end is completed using the germline J gene. V is TRBV20-1 and J is TRBJ1-2; 7 bases line up with TRBD1. Per the germline V gene, CDR1 is DFQATT and CDR2 is SNEGSKA (reference sequence). CDR3 size: 17 residues. Trimming at V came to 4 bases and at J to 1 base, leaving 15 bases not matched to a gene. The CDR3 is CSATEGGAFQINYGYTF. The DNA read from the CDR3 is TGCAGTGCTACGGAAGGGGGCGCTTTTCAAATTAACTATGGC.

This clone came up many times. The read gets to within 3 residues of the CDR3 end, and the germline J gene fills in the rest. J is TRBJ2-2 and V is TRBV2; 7 nucleotides agree with TRBD2. This CDR3 is 15 amino acids long. CDR1 is SNHLY and CDR2 is FYNNEI in the germline V gene. Losses at the gene ends were 5 bases for V and 2 bases for J; bases not matched to a gene: 5. Partial CDR3 DNA: TGTGCCAGCAGTAGACTAGCAGACAACACCGGGGAG. Protein: CASSRLADNTGE. In full, the CDR3 reads CASSRLADNTGELFF.

On this clone: One end of the junction fails to match germline, which may point to a read error. CDR3 residues: CSSSLNLLTDTQYF. The sequenced part of the CDR3 DNA is TGTTCCAGCAGCTTAAACTTGCTCACAGATACG. The chain uses TRBV7-9 and TRBJ2-3; D is ambiguous. The read gets to within 3 residues of the CDR3 end, and the germline J gene fills in the rest. The CDR3 contains 14 residues. Per germline, CDR1 SEHNR and CDR2 FQNEAQ (reference sequence). The full variable domain, in which reference TRBV7-9 and TRBJ2-3 provide the parts outside the CDR3, is DTGVSQNPRHKITKRGQNVTFRCDPISEHNRLYWYRQTLGQGPEFLTYFQNEAQLEKSRLLSDRFSAERPKGSFSTLEIQRTEQGDSAMYLCSSSLNLLTDTQYFGPGTRLTVL.

This clone occurred many times. The read falls 3 residues short of the CDR3 end, and the missing part is taken from the germline J gene. The chain joins TRBV11-3 to TRBJ2-5; tentative D call: TRBD2 (6 bases). Trimming stripped 1 base from V and 0 bases from J, with 6 bases between. The CDR3 covers 14 residues. Germline V gene data show CDR1 as SGHNT and CDR2 as YENEEA. Incomplete CDR3 DNA: TGTGCCAGCAGCTTAGGCGGGGACCAAGAGACC. Its translation is CASSLGGDQET. The whole CDR3 sequence reads CASSLGGDQETQYF.

This clone was observed at least ten times. The read comes to an end 3 residues before the CDR3 does, leaving the germline J gene to fill in the end. V usage is TRBV20-1 and J usage is TRBJ2-3; 11 bases are shared with TRBD2. Germline CDR1 DFQATT, CDR2 SNEGSKA (reference sequence). V shed 0 bases, J shed 3 bases, and the junction held 2 bases outside the gene matches. This CDR3 is 15 amino acids long. CDR3 loop: CSARDSGRATDTQYF. The DNA read from the CDR3 is TGCAGTGCTAGAGATAGCGGGAGGGCTACAGATACG.

This clone was seen ten or more times. The read ends 3 residues before the CDR3 terminus; that terminus is restored from the germline J gene. V usage is TRBV5-1 and J usage is TRBJ1-3; 8 bases line up with TRBD1. From germline, CDR1 is SGHRS and CDR2 YFSETQ. The CDR3 is made up of 15 amino acids. V shed 0 bases, J shed 2 bases, and the junction held 1 base outside the gene matches. This chain's CDR3 is CASSLETGAGNTIYF. CDR3 bases read: TGCGCCAGCAGCTTGGAGACAGGGGCTGGAAACACC. Full variable domain (rest looked up from reference TRBV5-1 and TRBJ1-3): KAGVTQTPRYLIKTRGQQVTLSCSPISGHRSVSWYQQTPGQGLQFLFEYFSETQRNKGNFPGRFSGRQFSNSRSEMNVSTLELGDSALYLCASSLETGAGNTIYFGEGSWLTVV.

This clone has at least ten counts. The read ends 3 residues shy of where the CDR3 ends; the end is completed using the germline J gene. The chain is built from TRBV7-6 and TRBJ2-6, with 9 bases fitting TRBD1. Germline V lookup: CDR1 SGHVS, CDR2 FNYEAQ. V trimming: 0 bases; J trimming: 0 bases; junction bases outside the gene matches: 3. This CDR3 comprises 18 residues. CDR3 bases read: TGTGCCAGCAGCTTAGCCGGGACAGGGAGCTCTGGGGCCAACGTC. It translates to CASSLAGTGSSGANV. In full, the CDR3 reads CASSLAGTGSSGANVLTF.

This clone was seen at least ten times. The CDR3 extends 3 residues past the end of the read, so its final part is completed from the germline J gene. V and J are TRBV7-8 and TRBJ1-5; D is uncertain. Germline V gene sequence: CDR1 SGHVS, CDR2 FQNEAQ. V lost 1 base, J lost 6 bases, and 4 bases lay in between. This CDR3 contains 12 residues. The chain's CDR3 is CASSLEGQPQHF. The sequenced part of the CDR3 DNA is TGTGCCAGCAGCTTAGAGGGTCAGCCC.

Many counts were recorded for this clone. The read ends 3 residues before the CDR3 terminus; that terminus is restored from the germline J gene. Other DNA sequences of this sample code for an identical CDR3. V is TRBV7-2 and J is TRBJ1-3; D remains unclear. Trimming left V 6 bases short and J 0 bases short, with 12 bases between. The CDR3 is 15 amino acids. Germline loops: CDR1 SGHTA, CDR2 FQGNSA. The CDR3 bases that were read are TGTGCCAGCAGTGAACAGCCTGTCTCTGGAAACACC. Encoded protein: CASSEQPVSGNT. From start to end, the CDR3 is CASSEQPVSGNTIYF.

The sample holds many counts of this clone. The DNA read from the CDR3 is TGTGCCAGTAGTTTAAGGGACAGGGGTTTCAATGAG. This translates into CASSLRDRGFNE. The whole CDR3 is CASSLRDRGFNEQFF. This chain links TRBV19 with TRBJ2-1; TRBD1 matches 10 bases. The CDR3 end falls 3 residues outside the read, so it is completed with the germline J gene. The V segment lost 5 bases and the J segment 6 bases; nucleotides outside the gene matches: 7. Looked up from germline, CDR1 is LNHDA and CDR2 is SQIVND (reference sequence). The CDR3 consists of 15 residues. The full variable domain, in which reference TRBV19 and TRBJ2-1 provide the parts outside the CDR3, is DGGITQSPKYLFRKEGQNVTLSCEQNLNHDAMYWYRQDPGQGLRLIYYSQIVNDFQKGDIAEGYSVSREKKESFPLTVTSAQKNPTAFYLCASSLRDRGFNEQFFGPGTRLTVL.

This clone was observed a handful of times. The read ends 3 residues early relative to the CDR3; the germline J gene fills the gap. V and J are TRBV6-2 or TRBV6-3 and TRBJ1-2; maybe TRBD1 (5 bases). Germline CDR1 reads MNHEY; CDR2 reads SVGEGT. The length of the CDR3 is 14 residues. CDR3 sequence: CASSTGGGIHDYTF. Partial CDR3 DNA: TGTGCCAGCAGCACCGGGGGAGGGATCCACGAC.

The table lists this clone with many counts. Read coverage stops 3 residues before the CDR3 terminus; the germline J gene supplies the remainder. The rearrangement uses TRBV11-2 and TRBJ2-1; 8 positions agree with TRBD2. The germline gives CDR1 SGHAT, CDR2 FQNNGV. This CDR3 has 15 residues. Trimming at V came to 3 bases and at J to 9 bases, leaving 10 bases not matched to a gene. Partial CDR3 DNA: TGTGCCAGCAGCTTTCTAAATCAGCGGGAGACTGAG. Protein product: CASSFLNQRETE. The whole CDR3 sequence is CASSFLNQRETEQFF.

In this sample, this clone turned up many times. The read finishes 3 residues shy of the CDR3 end, and the germline J gene is used to complete it. The chain employs TRBV7-2 and TRBJ2-1; D may be TRBD2 (5 bases). Germline loops: CDR1 SGHTA, CDR2 FQGNSA. Between the trimmed V and J ends, which lost 3 bases and 9 bases, there was a span of 18 bases. CDR3 length: 15 amino acids. CDR3 DNA (partial): TGTGCCAGCAGCTTTTGGACTCCCCCGGGCGGTGAG. Protein product: CASSFWTPPGGE. The whole CDR3 sequence is CASSFWTPPGGEQFF.

In this sample, this clone turned up many times. The read stops 3 residues short of the end of the CDR3; the missing end is completed from the germline J gene. The chain recombines TRBV12-3 or TRBV12-4 with TRBJ2-3; D is ambiguous. CDR3 length equals 15 residues. The ends were cut back, 1 base at V and 4 bases at J, with 12 bases in the middle. The sequenced CDR3 bases are TGTGCCAGCAGTTTAGGAGACCGGGTCCCAGATACG. This codes for CASSLGDRVPDT. Given in full, the CDR3 is CASSLGDRVPDTQYF.

This clone has at least ten counts. Read sequence stops 3 residues before the CDR3 end, and the germline J gene provides the missing end. The chain links TRBV20-1 to TRBJ2-3; 11 bases map to TRBD2. The V gene end was trimmed by 6 bases and the J gene end by 5 bases; junction bases not matched to a gene: 7. CDR1 DFQATT and CDR2 SNEGSKA come from the germline V gene (reference sequence). This CDR3 has 14 amino acids. The CDR3 DNA, read in part, is TGCAGTGCCGTAGCGGGAGGGCCTCAAGATACG. Protein sequence: CSAVAGGPQDT. The whole CDR3 is CSAVAGGPQDTQYF.

This clone was observed at least ten times. The missing CDR3 end, 3 residues past where the read stops, is filled in from the germline J gene. V usage is TRBV5-4 and J usage is TRBJ2-1; TRBD2 matches at 8 bases. This CDR3 region has 14 residues. Trimming at V came to 3 bases and at J to 7 bases, leaving 6 bases not matched to a gene. Germline CDR1 SGHNT, CDR2 YYREEE (reference sequence). CDR3 loop: CASSSPGGRNEQFF. The sequenced part of the CDR3 DNA is TGTGCCAGCAGCTCACCGGGGGGGCGGAATGAG.

The table lists this clone with a few counts. This may be a read error: a much more frequent sequence differs by one nucleotide. Read sequence stops 3 residues before the CDR3 end, and the germline J gene provides the missing end. The V and J genes are TRBV5-1 and TRBJ1-4; D might be TRBD1 (5 bases). CDR1 SGHRS and CDR2 YFSETQ come from the germline V gene. The CDR3 runs to 15 residues. The CDR3 bases that were read are TGCGCCAGCAGCGCTCCCGGGACTAAGACCGGGGAA. It codes for CASSAPGTKTGE. The whole CDR3 protein is CASSAPGTKTGELFF.

This clone was counted many times. The missing CDR3 end, 3 residues past where the read stops, is filled in from the germline J gene. V gene TRBV5-1 combines with J gene TRBJ1-2; 10 bases match TRBD1. CDR3 length: 16 residues. Germline V gene data show CDR1 as SGHRS and CDR2 as YFSETQ. The ends lost 4 bases at V and 4 bases at J; junction bases unmatched: 10. CDR3 region: CASSQLRQGATYGYTF. Incomplete CDR3 DNA: TGCGCCAGCAGCCAATTAAGACAGGGGGCCACCTATGGC.

This clone was seen repeatedly, ten times or more. The read comes to an end 3 residues before the CDR3 does, leaving the germline J gene to fill in the end. The chain has TRBV7-2 and TRBJ2-1; D not resolved. From germline, CDR1 is SGHTA and CDR2 FQGNSA. The CDR3 runs to 13 residues. The V end was cut by 2 bases, the J end by 7 bases, with 9 bases between. This chain's CDR3 is CASSLSYGNEQFF. Partial CDR3 DNA: TGTGCCAGCAGCTTAAGTTACGGGAATGAG.

This clone was counted at least ten times. The missing CDR3 end, 3 residues past where the read stops, is filled in from the germline J gene. This chain joins TRBV12-3 or TRBV12-4 and TRBJ2-1; 9 nucleotides align to TRBD2. There are 15 residues in the CDR3. V dropped 4 bases and J dropped 7; count of bases not matched to a gene: 8. The CDR3 loop is CASSSIAGVRNEQFF. CDR3 DNA, as far as it was read: TGTGCCAGCAGTTCTATAGCGGGAGTAAGGAATGAG.

This clone was counted ten times or more. Sequencing ends 3 residues short of the CDR3 end; the germline J gene provides the rest. This rearrangement joins TRBV20-1 to TRBJ2-2; 11 bases are shared with TRBD1. CDR1 DFQATT and CDR2 SNEGSKA come from the germline V gene (reference sequence). The CDR3 is made up of 15 amino acids. The V gene end was trimmed by 3 bases and the J gene end by 7 bases; junction bases not matched to a gene: 7. CDR3 DNA, as far as it was read: TGCAGTGCTAGTTCCCCGGGACAGGGGGGCGGGGAG. This encodes CSASSPGQGGGE. The whole CDR3 sequence is CSASSPGQGGGELFF.

This clone turned up a few times. With a much larger clone just one base away, this may be a read error. The chain's CDR3 is CASSSRQGMDNEQFF. The sequenced part of the CDR3 DNA is TGTGCCAGCAGCTCGAGACAGGGAATGGACAATGAG. V usage is TRBV7-8 and J usage is TRBJ2-1, with 7 bases identical to TRBD1. With the read ending 3 residues before the CDR3 end, the germline J gene is used to fill in that end. V lost 4 bases to trimming and J lost 5 bases; unmatched junction nucleotides: 8. This CDR3 contains 15 residues. Germline V gene data show CDR1 as SGHVS and CDR2 as FQNEAQ.